One sample yielded the 28 T cell receptor beta chains listed below, sequenced in a study of blood T cell repertoires in COVID-19. Method: immunoSEQ multiplex PCR; TCRdb's copy keeps in-frame clones and lacks some. The table includes 250,000 to 300,000 clones, roughly 90% detected once. The sequenced material came from peripheral blood. The receptors originated from a woman under 40 with COVID-19, enrolled during active disease.

V is TRBV29-1 and J is TRBJ2-1; 11 positions agree with TRBD2. V lost 1 base, J lost 7 bases, and 9 bases stayed unmatched. This CDR3 region has 16 residues. CDR1 SQVTM and CDR2 ANQGSEA come from the germline V gene. Here the CDR3 reads CSVEGAPSGRWNEQFF. In DNA, the CDR3 is TGCAGCGTTGAAGGGGCACCTAGCGGGAGGTGGAATGAGCAGTTCTTC.

This clone was detected only a few times. Germline is not matched at one junction end, which may reflect a read error. The CDR3 nucleotides read TGTGCCAGCATAGGGGACAGGGTAGGGTCCTTCTTC. It encodes CASIGDRVGSFF. The J gene is TRBJ2-7, the V gene TRBV2, with TRBD1 identical over 9 bases. Germline values: CDR1 SNHLY, CDR2 FYNNEI. CDR3 length equals 12 residues.

The CDR3 sequence is CASSVTAGGNTIYF. The CDR3 nucleotides read TGTGCCAGCAGCGTAACGGCGGGCGGAAACACCATATATTTT. This chain connects TRBV9 to TRBJ1-3, with D uncertain. This CDR3 has 14 residues. V gave up 1 base and J gave up 4 bases, with 9 bases separating them. Germline lookup yields CDR1 SGDLS and CDR2 YYNGEE.

CDR3: CASSRDRAQETQYF. The CDR3, as DNA: TGTGCCAGCAGCCGGGACAGGGCCCAAGAGACCCAGTACTTC. The V gene is TRBV9, the J gene TRBJ2-5; TRBD1 agrees at 9 bases. V lost 4 bases and J lost 1; bases outside the gene matches: 2. The CDR3 length is 14 residues. Germline lookup yields CDR1 SGDLS and CDR2 YYNGEE.

The gene calls are TRBV19 and TRBJ2-5; no clear D. The CDR3 totals 13 residues. Germline values: CDR1 LNHDA, CDR2 SQIVND (reference sequence). Trimming left V 4 bases short and J 5 bases short, with 11 bases between. The CDR3 sequence is CASSRALRETQYF. Written as DNA, the CDR3 is TGTGCCAGTAGTAGAGCTCTGCGGGAGACCCAGTACTTC.

The chain has TRBV4-3 and TRBJ1-2, with 11 bases lining up with TRBD1. The CDR3 runs 16 residues. J was trimmed by 6 bases and V by 3 bases; bases with no gene match: 9. From germline, CDR1 is LGHNA and CDR2 YSLEER. The DNA of the CDR3 is TGCGCCAGCAGCCACCTACGCCCGGGACAGGGGGATGGCTACACCTTC. This translates into CASSHLRPGQGDGYTF.

The chain is built from TRBV18 and TRBJ2-2, with 7 bases that match TRBD1. J lost 2 bases, V lost 2 bases, and 8 bases had no gene match. Germline values: CDR1 KGHSH, CDR2 LQKENI. This CDR3 has 17 residues. The CDR3 reads CASSPSPGQINTGELFF. CDR3 DNA sequence: TGTGCCAGCTCACCATCCCCGGGACAGATAAACACCGGGGAGCTGTTTTTT.

V gene TRBV5-6 combines with J gene TRBJ1-4, with 8 positions matching TRBD1. There are 16 residues in the CDR3. Per the germline V gene, CDR1 is SGHDT and CDR2 is YYEEEE. The ends lost 3 bases at V and 5 bases at J; junction bases unmatched: 9. The CDR3 DNA follows: TGTGCCAGCAGCTATGCAACGACAGGGGAAAATGAAAAACTGTTTTTT. It is translated as CASSYATTGENEKLFF.

This clone was recorded once. The chain carries TRBV6-6 and TRBJ2-1; 13 bases fit TRBD2. This CDR3 is built from 15 residues. CDR1 is MNHNY, CDR2 SVGAGI, per germline (reference sequence). The V segment lost 6 bases and the J segment 8 bases; nucleotides outside the gene matches: 7. Here the CDR3 reads CASSQTSGRRYEQFF. The CDR3 DNA is TGTGCCAGCAGCCAGACTAGCGGGAGGCGCTATGAGCAGTTCTTC.

This clone was seen once. The rearrangement uses TRBV11-2 and TRBJ2-7, with 8 nucleotides matching TRBD1. After removal of 5 bases from V and 3 bases from J, the junction contained 3 bases not matched to a gene. The CDR3 is 13 amino acids. Germline-derived CDR1 and CDR2 are SGHAT and FQNNGV. The CDR3 here is CASSAGQGYEQYF. The CDR3 DNA follows: TGTGCCAGCAGCGCAGGACAGGGCTACGAGCAGTACTTC.

V and J are TRBV24-1 and TRBJ2-3; D not certain. The CDR3 covers 14 residues. Germline lookup yields CDR1 KGHDR and CDR2 SFDVKD. The germline V and J ends were trimmed by 6 bases and 2 bases, with 11 bases remaining between them. CDR3 sequence (DNA): TGTGCCACCAGTCTCACTTCGCCCACAGATACGCAGTATTTT. This gives the protein CATSLTSPTDTQYF.

V gene TRBV3-1 (or the pseudogene TRBV3-2) combines with J gene TRBJ2-1; D is unclear. The CDR3 runs to 16 residues. Germline V gene lookup returns CDR1 LGHDT and CDR2 YNNKEL (reference sequence). Trimming shortened V by 0 bases and J by 0 bases, and 9 bases separated the two germline ends. CDR3 protein: CASSQDSEVSYNEQFF. In DNA, the CDR3 is TGTGCCAGCAGCCAAGATTCTGAGGTCTCCTACAATGAGCAGTTCTTC.

This clone has just a few counts. This chain connects TRBV7-8 to TRBJ1-2, with 7 bases lining up with TRBD1. The CDR3 consists of 13 residues. CDR1 is SGHVS, CDR2 FQNEAQ, per germline. The trim removed 5 bases at V and 4 bases at J, leaving 4 bases unmatched. In DNA, the CDR3 is TGTGCCAGCAGCCCAGGGGGGTCCTATGGCTACACCTTC. Translation: CASSPGGSYGYTF.

This clone was seen a single time. The V and J genes are TRBV6-1 and TRBJ1-6; the D gene is possibly TRBD1 (6 bases). The germline gives CDR1 MNHNS, CDR2 SASEGT. This CDR3 is 15 amino acids long. Trimming shortened V by 5 bases and J by 7 bases, and 15 bases separated the two germline ends. This CDR3 is CASSSTGLGNSPLHF. The CDR3 DNA reads as TGTGCCAGCAGTTCTACAGGGCTAGGCAATTCACCCCTCCACTTT.

This chain links TRBV11-2 with TRBJ2-2; 8 positions agree with TRBD1. J lost 1 base, V lost 4 bases, and 8 bases had no gene match. Germline CDR1 reads SGHAT; CDR2 reads FQNNGV. This CDR3 is built from 17 residues. The CDR3 loop is CASSWVLGQGNTGELFF. Here the CDR3 DNA reads TGTGCCAGCAGCTGGGTCCTTGGACAGGGGAACACCGGGGAGCTGTTTTTT.

The CDR3 DNA is TGTGCCAGCAGATCGTTCGGGGGATACACCTTC. It encodes CASRSFGGYTF. The V call is TRBV2, the J call TRBJ1-2; TRBD1 is a possible D gene (5 bases). Germline V gene sequence: CDR1 SNHLY, CDR2 FYNNEI. V dropped 6 bases and J dropped 11 bases, with 13 bases sitting between them. The CDR3 covers 11 residues. Using reference TRBV2 and TRBJ1-2 for the parts outside the CDR3, the full variable domain is EPEVTQTPSHQVTQMGQEVILRCVPISNHLYFYWYRQILGQKVEFLVSFYNNEISEKSEIFDDQFSVERPDGSNFTLKIRSTKLEDSAMYFCASRSFGGYTFGSGTRLTVV.

This CDR3 is CATSDGLAGTDTQYF. DNA for the CDR3: TGTGCCACCAGTGATGGACTAGCGGGCACAGATACGCAGTATTTT. This chain joins TRBV24-1 and TRBJ2-3, with 10 bases that match TRBD2. V lost 3 bases, J lost 1 base, and 0 bases stayed unmatched. The CDR3 covers 15 residues. CDR1 KGHDR and CDR2 SFDVKD come from the germline V gene.

The V and J genes are TRBV30 and TRBJ2-1; TRBD2 agrees at 8 bases. Trimming removed 3 bases from V and 4 bases from J; junction bases left unmatched: 8. This CDR3 is 15 amino acids long. CDR1 and CDR2 from the germline V gene are GTSNPN and SVGIG (reference sequence). CDR3 in amino acids: CAWSPQSGGYNEQFF. The CDR3 nucleotides are TGTGCCTGGAGCCCCCAAAGCGGGGGATACAATGAGCAGTTCTTC.

The chain has TRBV6-6 and TRBJ2-7; TRBD1 matches at 7 bases. Germline CDR1 and CDR2: MNHNY and SVGAGI (reference sequence). Germline trimming cut 2 bases from V and 3 bases from J; bases unmatched to any gene: 4. The CDR3 contains 14 residues. The CDR3 region is CASSYLDRVYEQYF. The CDR3 coding sequence is TGTGCCAGCAGTTACCTTGACAGGGTCTACGAGCAGTACTTC.

This clone was detected only once. This chain connects TRBV30 to TRBJ1-4, with TRBD1 identical over 9 bases. The CDR3 sequence is 13 residues long. V lost 1 base, J lost 8 bases, and 2 bases stayed unmatched. Looked up from germline, CDR1 is GTSNPN and CDR2 is SVGIG (reference sequence). The CDR3 spells CAWSGGQGEKLFF. The CDR3 DNA is TGTGCCTGGAGTGGGGGACAGGGAGAAAAACTGTTTTTT. The whole variable domain, filled in from reference TRBV30 and TRBJ1-4, reads SQTIHQWPATLVQPVGSPLSLECTVEGTSNPNLYWYRQAAGRGLQLLFYSVGIGQISSEVPQNLSASRPQDRQFILSSKKLLLSDSGFYLCAWSGGQGEKLFFGSGTQLSVL.

J is TRBJ2-3 and V is TRBV5-6, with TRBD2 matching over 12 bases. The CDR3 sequence is 16 residues long. Germline CDR1 reads SGHDT; CDR2 reads YYEEEE. J was trimmed by 4 bases and V by 3 bases; bases with no gene match: 6. The CDR3 loop is CASSSLSSGRADTQYF. CDR3 coding DNA: TGTGCCAGCAGCTCGCTGTCTAGCGGGAGGGCAGATACGCAGTATTTT.

Of note for this clone: The sample holds other DNA sequences that translate to the same CDR3. The V call is TRBV11-3, the J call TRBJ2-1; D is possibly TRBD1 (5 bases). The CDR3 runs to 13 residues. The germline V and J ends were trimmed by 2 bases and 3 bases, with 5 bases remaining between them. Germline CDR1 is SGHNT and CDR2 is YENEEA. CDR3 nucleotides: TGTGCCAGCAGCTTACAGGGCTACAATGAGCAGTTCTTC. The encoded protein is CASSLQGYNEQFF.

The chain links TRBV29-1 to TRBJ2-2; TRBD1 matches 8 bases. After removal of 4 bases from V and 3 bases from J, the junction contained 4 bases not matched to a gene. CDR1 is SQVTM, CDR2 ANQGSEA, per germline. CDR3 size: 14 residues. CDR3 DNA: TGCAGCGTTGCGATGGACAGGGACACCGGGGAGCTGTTTTTT. It codes for CSVAMDRDTGELFF.

A remark on this clone: The junction and the germline gene differ at one end; a read error may be behind it. The chain uses TRBV5-4 and TRBJ2-7; D possibly corresponds to TRBD1 (6 bases). This CDR3 is 16 amino acids long. In germline, CDR1 is SGHNT, CDR2 YYREEE (reference sequence). CDR3 protein: CASSSGPRDKNYGQYF. DNA of the CDR3: TGTGCCAGCAGCTCGGGCCCCCGGGACAAAAACTACGGGCAGTACTTC.

The chain uses TRBV21-1 and TRBJ2-5; the table assigns TRBD1, which was not confirmed against the DNA. TRBV21-1 is a pseudogene. The CDR3 has 13 residues. The CDR3 is CASLKGVQETQYF. The DNA for the CDR3 is TGTGCCAGCCTCAAGGGGGTACAAGAGACCCAGTACTTC.

The chain recombines TRBV7-2 with TRBJ2-7; 8 bases are shared with TRBD1. Trimming removed 3 bases from V and 5 bases from J; junction bases left unmatched: 9. The CDR3 contains 15 residues. Germline lookup yields CDR1 SGHTA and CDR2 FQGNSA. The CDR3 loop reads CASSLDGTGLNEQYF. The CDR3, as DNA: TGTGCCAGCAGCTTGGACGGGACAGGATTAAACGAGCAGTACTTC. The whole variable domain, filled in from reference TRBV7-2 and TRBJ2-7, reads GAGVSQSPSNKVTEKGKDVELRCDPISGHTALYWYRQSLGQGLEFLIYFQGNSAPDKSGLPSDRFSAERTGGSVSTLTIQRTQQEDSAVYLCASSLDGTGLNEQYFGPGTRLTVT.

As to this clone: At one end, the junction sequence differs from germline, possibly due to a read error. The V gene is TRBV25-1, the J gene TRBJ1-1; D ambiguous. The CDR3 covers 10 residues. Germline lookup yields CDR1 MGHDK and CDR2 SYGVNS. CDR3 in DNA: TGTGCCAGCGGTGACCTCGGAGCTTTCTTT. As protein: CASGDLGAFF.

The chain is built from TRBV3-1 (or the pseudogene TRBV3-2) and TRBJ1-2; a possible D gene is TRBD1 (5 bases). The CDR3 is 13 amino acids. V was pared by 3 bases and J by 8 bases, with 13 bases between. Germline values: CDR1 LGHDT, CDR2 YNNKEL (reference sequence). DNA for the CDR3: TGTGCCAGCAGCCAGAACAGGCCCCGGGGCTACACCTTC. Translated, it gives CASSQNRPRGYTF.